The subject of this entry is one T cell receptor beta chain. The antigen is unknown. The sample belongs to a study of cytomegalovirus exposure and HLA in healthy donors. Study-level information: The 95 to 150 validation repertoires used a platform that matched the one used for the roughly 700 first-cohort repertoires, as a later analysis reported. General study points: First-cohort TCR clusters were later found to tend to co-occur in the roughly 110 validation repertoires. Most TCR sequences proved rare, with some public TCRs found in many donors. The study designated about 180 TCR beta chains cytomegalovirus-associated.

TCRdb's table, derived via immunoSEQ multiplex PCR, lists solely in-frame clones and lacks some. The sample lists approximately 260,000 clones, just over 85% occurring once. This receptor was obtained from a woman younger than 35 in good health and CMV-seronegative. The sample taken for sequencing was PBMCs.

The CDR3 protein is CAISEASGGDEQFF. DNA of the CDR3: TGTGCCATCAGTGAGGCTAGCGGGGGAGATGAGCAGTTCTTC. The rearrangement links TRBV10-3 to TRBJ2-1, with 10 bases matching TRBD2. V was pared by 2 bases and J by 8 bases, with 3 bases of the junction left unmatched. This CDR3 spans 14 amino acids. Germline V gives CDR1 ENHRY, CDR2 SYGVKD.